One sample yielded the 30 T cell receptor beta chains listed below, sequenced in a study of blood T cells in healthy people across ages. Using a J-beta primer mix together with a sample-barcoded 5' primer, a second PCR was run for roughly 6 to 11 cycles. TCRdb re-called the 5' RACE reads with MiXCR, one entry per CDR3 protein. The sample yields about 1.4 million distinct CDR3 sequences, approximately 63% seen once. What was sequenced was blood. All receptors come from a man in his late teens or twenties in good health.

The rearrangement uses TRBV20-1 and TRBJ1-6; D call uncertain. The CDR3 sequence is 15 residues long. Germline V lookup: CDR1 DFQATT, CDR2 SNEGSKA (reference sequence). Trimming stripped 0 bases from V and 10 bases from J, with 16 bases between. The CDR3 sequence: CSARDPAGVGSPLHF. In DNA form, the CDR3 reads TGCAGTGCTAGAGACCCGGCTGGCGTAGGCTCACCCCTCCACTTT.

This chain connects TRBV6-2 or TRBV6-3 to TRBJ2-3; TRBD2 aligns across 8 bases. Germline assignment: CDR1 MNHEY and CDR2 SVGEGT. CDR3 length equals 15 residues. V lost 4 bases and J lost 7; bases outside the gene matches: 10. The DNA for the CDR3 is TGTGCCAGCAGTTCGAGCGGGGGCAGACAGTATACGCAGTATTTT. As protein: CASSSSGGRQYTQYF.

This chain connects TRBV20-1 to TRBJ2-7; TRBD1 agrees at 8 bases. The J call may be incorrect, as the DNA end agrees better with TRBJ2-5. The CDR3 covers 14 residues. Germline V gene sequence: CDR1 DFQATT, CDR2 SNEGSKA (reference sequence). The CDR3 sequence: CSAKDRVFLETQYF. As DNA, the CDR3 is TGCAGTGCTAAGGACAGGGTTTTTCTAGAGACCCAGTACTTC.

The chain combines TRBV20-1 with TRBJ2-5; D unresolved. Germline V gives CDR1 DFQATT, CDR2 SNEGSKA (reference sequence). Trimming stripped 6 bases from V and 5 bases from J, with 10 bases between. CDR3 size: 11 residues. CDR3 amino acids: CSALDPETQYF. Here the CDR3 DNA reads TGCAGTGCCCTAGACCCCGAGACCCAGTACTTC.

This clonotype was detected a few times. The chain couples TRBV29-1 to TRBJ2-5, with D possibly matching TRBD1 (5 bases). Germline CDR1 reads SQVTM; CDR2 reads ANQGSEA. The CDR3 totals 12 residues. Between the trimmed V and J ends, which lost 4 bases and 4 bases, there was a span of 10 bases. Here the CDR3 DNA reads TGCAGCGTTGTAGGGGTGGGAGAGACCCAGTACTTC. Translation gives CSVVGVGETQYF.

On this clonotype itself: One end of the junction fails to match germline, which may point to a read error. The V gene is TRBV4-2, the J gene TRBJ2-7; D is perhaps TRBD1 (6 bases). The germline V gene has CDR1 LGHNA and CDR2 YNFKEQ. The CDR3 runs 15 residues. CDR3 loop: CASSGLRTDQETQYF. CDR3 DNA: TGTGCCAGCAGCGGCCTACGGACAGATCAAGAGACCCAGTACTTT.

This clonotype was seen a handful of times. The chain is built from TRBV11-1 and TRBJ2-1, with 7 bases lining up with TRBD2. Germline values: CDR1 SGHAT, CDR2 FQDESV (reference sequence). The CDR3 contains 16 residues. With V trimmed by 0 bases and J by 10 bases, 12 bases remained unmatched. The CDR3 DNA is TGTGCCAGCAGCTTAGCGTGGGGGACTAATGGAAAAGAGCAGTTCTTC. Its protein product is CASSLAWGTNGKEQFF.

The genes are TRBV29-1 and TRBJ1-4; perhaps TRBD1 as D (5 bases). The V and J ends lost 7 bases and 8 bases respectively, with 14 bases between them. The CDR3 contains 12 residues. Germline V lookup: CDR1 SQVTM, CDR2 ANQGSEA. The CDR3 nucleotides read TGCAGCGGTCGCCAGGGAAAAGAAAAACTGTTTTTT. Its protein is CSGRQGKEKLFF.

The chain links TRBV15 to TRBJ1-5; D remains ambiguous. The CDR3 runs to 13 residues. Trimming cost V 3 bases and J 4 bases, with 7 bases left between them. The germline V gene encodes CDR1 LNHNV and CDR2 YYDKDF (reference sequence). The CDR3 region is CATSRLINQPQHF. For the CDR3, the DNA is TGTGCCACCAGCAGGCTGATAAATCAGCCCCAGCATTTT.

The chain joins TRBV30 to TRBJ2-6, with D uncertain. CDR3 length equals 12 residues. Trimming removed 6 bases from V and 1 base from J, with 4 bases in between. CDR1 is GTSNPN, CDR2 SVGIG, per germline (reference sequence). The CDR3: CACPSGANVLTF. In nucleotides, the CDR3 is TGTGCCTGTCCGTCTGGGGCCAACGTCCTGACTTTC.

The rearrangement links TRBV24-1 to TRBJ2-4, with 11 nucleotides matching TRBD1. CDR3 length: 16 amino acids. Germline trimming cut 9 bases from V and 0 bases from J; bases unmatched to any gene: 6. CDR1 and CDR2 from the germline V gene are KGHDR and SFDVKD. The CDR3 loop reads CATGTGGPEAKNIQYF. The DNA for the CDR3 is TGTGCCACCGGGACAGGGGGTCCGGAAGCCAAAAACATTCAGTACTTC.

In this sample, this clonotype turned up a few times. One base away lies a much larger clone, so this may be a sequencing read error. This rearrangement joins TRBV2 to TRBJ1-1; D remains unclear. The V end was cut by 6 bases, the J end by 0 bases, with 8 bases between. The length of the CDR3 is 13 residues. The germline gives CDR1 SNHLY, CDR2 FYNNEI. The CDR3 protein is CASRGSLNTEAFF. The CDR3 DNA follows: TGTGCCAGCAGGGGCAGCCTGAACACTGAAGCTTTCTTT.

V gene TRBV20-1 combines with J gene TRBJ2-7, with D tentatively TRBD2 (6 bases). Trimming pared 5 bases from V and 3 bases from J, leaving 14 bases between. Per the germline V gene, CDR1 is DFQATT and CDR2 is SNEGSKA (reference sequence). The CDR3 is made up of 13 amino acids. CDR3: CSAGGTSYYEQYF. The CDR3 DNA reads as TGCAGTGCTGGTGGGACTTCGTACTACGAGCAGTACTTC.

This clonotype was recorded only once. The rearrangement uses TRBV18 and TRBJ2-1; D remains unclear. The length of the CDR3 is 15 residues. V gave up 0 bases and J gave up 3 bases, with 9 bases separating them. Per germline, CDR1 KGHSH and CDR2 LQKENI. CDR3 region: CASSPPADFYNEQFF. CDR3 nucleotides: TGTGCCAGCTCACCACCGGCTGACTTCTACAATGAGCAGTTCTTC.

This clonotype was seen a few times. V usage is TRBV10-3 and J usage is TRBJ2-7; D perhaps matches TRBD1 (5 bases). CDR1 and CDR2 from the germline V gene are ENHRY and SYGVKD. The length of the CDR3 is 14 residues. The V end lost 6 bases, the J end lost 0 bases, and 12 bases lay between the germline ends. CDR3 nucleotide sequence: TGTGCCATCAGCCAGACAGACAGCTCCTACGAGCAGTACTTC. As protein: CAISQTDSSYEQYF.

This chain links TRBV15 with TRBJ2-5; 9 bases agree with TRBD1. TRBJ2-7 matches the DNA end more closely, so the J call is doubtful. From germline, CDR1 is LNHNV and CDR2 YYDKDF (reference sequence). The CDR3 length is 15 residues. CDR3 loop: CATSSGQGLPYEQYF. The DNA of the CDR3 is TGTGCCACCAGCAGCGGACAGGGGTTACCCTACGAGCAGTACTTC.

V gene TRBV7-2 combines with J gene TRBJ2-7; 13 bases line up with TRBD2. Germline V lookup: CDR1 SGHTA, CDR2 FQGNSA. The CDR3 length is 14 residues. The junction had 4 bases not matched to a gene; V was cut back by 6 bases and J by 5 bases. The CDR3 bases are TGTGCCAGCAGTCATGGACTAGCGGGAGACGAGCAGTACTTC. It translates to CASSHGLAGDEQYF.

This clonotype was counted only a few times. This chain joins TRBV6-2 or TRBV6-3 and TRBJ1-1, with a tentative D call TRBD1 (6 bases). The CDR3 totals 19 residues. V was pared by 6 bases and J by 0 bases, with 26 bases between. Germline V gives CDR1 MNHEY, CDR2 SVGEGT. DNA for the CDR3: TGTGCCAGCAGCCGACTCACCCCTTGGCCAGGGGATTTGAACACTGAAGCTTTCTTT. Translating gives CASSRLTPWPGDLNTEAFF.

V and J are TRBV5-1 and TRBJ2-1; possibly TRBD1 or TRBD2 for D (5 bases each). V lost 3 bases to trimming and J lost 3 bases, with 13 bases between them. The CDR3 is made up of 15 amino acids. The V gene's germline CDR1 is SGHRS and CDR2 YFSETQ. The CDR3, as DNA: TGCGCCAGCAGCTCGGGACCAGCGGTCTACAATGAGCAGTTCTTC. Amino acid sequence: CASSSGPAVYNEQFF.

This chain links TRBV6-2 or TRBV6-3 with TRBJ2-1; 10 positions match TRBD2. This CDR3 is 15 amino acids long. Germline lookup yields CDR1 MNHEY and CDR2 SVGEGT. J lost 8 bases, V lost 8 bases, and 12 bases had no gene match. CDR3 sequence reads: CASAKRGGAADEQFF. The CDR3 DNA is TGTGCCAGCGCCAAGCGGGGGGGCGCCGCTGATGAGCAGTTCTTC.

The V and J genes are TRBV7-9 and TRBJ1-2; D gene unclear. CDR1 and CDR2 (germline): SEHNR, FQNEAQ (reference sequence). The CDR3 has 14 residues. V dropped 5 bases and J dropped 1 base, with 11 bases sitting between them. The CDR3 coding sequence is TGTGCCAGCAGCCCGACGGATAATAACTATGGCTACACCTTC. It translates to CASSPTDNNYGYTF.

Only one count was recorded for this clonotype. The chain uses TRBV5-4 and TRBJ2-5; D possibly corresponds to TRBD1 (5 bases). V was clipped by 0 bases and J by 6 bases, with 9 bases between them. Germline V gene sequence: CDR1 SGHNT, CDR2 YYREEE (reference sequence). The length of the CDR3 is 13 residues. CDR3 in amino acids: CASSLEAGKTQYF. In DNA, the CDR3 is TGTGCCAGCAGCTTGGAGGCAGGGAAGACCCAGTACTTC.

The rearrangement links TRBV3-1 to TRBJ2-4, with D possibly called TRBD1 or TRBD2 (6 bases each). The J call is uncertain, as TRBJ2-7 better fits the DNA end. Germline V gives CDR1 LGHDT, CDR2 YNNKEL (reference sequence). The CDR3 loop spans 15 amino acids. The DNA of the CDR3 is TGTGCCAGCAGCCAAGACCCGGGGGCTGCTGACGAGCAGTACTTC. It is translated as CASSQDPGAADEQYF.

This clonotype was recorded a few times. The chain is built from TRBV29-1 and TRBJ2-7, with TRBD1 matching 10 bases. This CDR3 comprises 13 residues. The V segment lost 7 bases and the J segment 3 bases; nucleotides outside the gene matches: 6. Germline lookup yields CDR1 SQVTM and CDR2 ANQGSEA. In DNA, the CDR3 is TGCAGCGCACGGACAGGGGGGTTCTACGAGCAGTACTTC. It yields the protein CSARTGGFYEQYF.

The rearrangement uses TRBV5-1 and TRBJ2-2, with D possibly TRBD2 on 5 matching bases. CDR3 length equals 16 residues. Germline lookup yields CDR1 SGHRS and CDR2 YFSETQ. V lost 4 bases and J lost 3, with 16 bases in between. For the CDR3, the DNA is TGCGCCAGCAGCGTGACGGCAGCGGACGACACCGGGGAGCTGTTTTTT. Translated, it gives CASSVTAADDTGELFF.

This clonotype was seen a few times. The genes are TRBV28 and TRBJ2-7; 7 bases align to TRBD1. The junction had 7 bases not matched to a gene; V was cut back by 5 bases and J by 3 bases. This CDR3 is 14 amino acids long. Looked up from germline, CDR1 is MDHEN and CDR2 is SYDVKM. The CDR3 DNA follows: TGTGCCAGCAGTCCGACAGGGCCCCACTACGAGCAGTACTTC. It is translated as CASSPTGPHYEQYF.

The chain combines TRBV2 with TRBJ2-1; TRBD1 agrees at 8 bases. Germline V lookup: CDR1 SNHLY, CDR2 FYNNEI. The CDR3 consists of 18 residues. The V gene end was trimmed by 3 bases and the J gene end by 5 bases; junction bases not matched to a gene: 15. For the CDR3, the DNA is TGTGCCAGCAGTGATTTTCAGGGGGCCAAGGGACGAAACAATGAGCAGTTCTTC. Protein: CASSDFQGAKGRNNEQFF.

The table lists this clonotype with a count of one. This sequence joins TRBV21-1 and TRBJ1-6; the D call TRBD1 from the table was never checked on the DNA. TRBV21-1 is listed as a pseudogene. CDR3 length: 16 residues. CDR3 sequence (DNA): TGTGCCAGCAGCAACAGGGAAAGATTTGATAATTCACCCCTCCACTTT. Amino acids: CASSNRERFDNSPLHF.

A word on this clonotype: At one end the junction does not follow the germline gene, possibly because of a read error. The chain carries TRBV4-1 and TRBJ2-4; unclear D gene. The CDR3 length is 12 residues. Germline V gives CDR1 MGHRA, CDR2 YSYEKL. In DNA, the CDR3 is TGCGCCAGCGGCCAAGTAGGTGGCGTGCAGTACTTC. Protein: CASGQVGGVQYF.

The CDR3 sequence is CASSALGNSPLHF. In DNA, the CDR3 is TGTGCCAGCAGCGCCCTTGGGAATTCACCCCTCCACTTT. The chain joins TRBV11-1 to TRBJ1-6, with no clear D. Between the trimmed V and J ends, which lost 5 bases and 7 bases, there was a span of 9 bases. Germline-derived CDR1 and CDR2 are SGHAT and FQDESV (reference sequence). This CDR3 contains 13 residues.